This T cell receptor (beta chain) was obtained from a study of blood T cells in healthy people across ages. Whole-study findings and limits: Diversity of TCR beta correlated strongly with naive T cell percentage.

From germline, CDR1 is MNHNS and CDR2 SASEGT. Trimming cost V 0 bases and J 8 bases, with 17 bases left between them. The CDR3 spans 16 residues. This clonotype was counted once. As yet, its antigen is unknown. Then a second PCR, running about 6 to 11 cycles, was carried out with a sample-barcoded 5' primer and a J-beta primer mix. TCRdb called the 5' RACE reads again in MiXCR, with one record for every CDR3 protein. The sample carries approximately 800,000 distinct CDR3 sequences, 58% recorded once. Sequenced sample: blood. The V and J genes are TRBV6-1 and TRBJ2-1, with D perhaps TRBD2 (6 bases). The TCR originated in a man aged 30 to 39 in good health. The DNA for the CDR3 is TGTGCCAGCAGTGAAGCCTTTGTAGCGGAGGCAGATGAGCAGTTCTTC. Protein sequence: CASSEAFVAEADEQFF.